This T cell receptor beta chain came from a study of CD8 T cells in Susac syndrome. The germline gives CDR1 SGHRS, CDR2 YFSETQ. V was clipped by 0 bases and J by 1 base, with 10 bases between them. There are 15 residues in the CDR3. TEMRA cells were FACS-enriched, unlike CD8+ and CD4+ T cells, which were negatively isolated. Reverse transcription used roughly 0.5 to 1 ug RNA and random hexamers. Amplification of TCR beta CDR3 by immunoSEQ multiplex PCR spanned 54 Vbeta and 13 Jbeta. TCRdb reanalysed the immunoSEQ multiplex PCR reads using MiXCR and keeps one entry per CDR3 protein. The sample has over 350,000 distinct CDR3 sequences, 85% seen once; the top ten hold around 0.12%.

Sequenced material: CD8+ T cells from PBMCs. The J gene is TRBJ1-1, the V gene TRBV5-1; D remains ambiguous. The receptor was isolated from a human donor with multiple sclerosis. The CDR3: CASSLEAGANTEAFF. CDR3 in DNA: TGCGCCAGCAGCTTGGAGGCAGGCGCGAACACTGAAGCTTTCTTT.